A single sample is the source of the 14 T cell receptor beta chains below, sequenced in a study of vaccination and CD4 T cells after COVID-19. Their specific antigens are unknown. Sequencing of cultured CD4+ T cell DNA used the Oncomine TCR Beta short-read assay. TCRdb reprocessed the PCR reads with MiXCR, giving one entry per CDR3 protein. The sample has around 25,000 distinct CDR3 sequences, approximately 57% seen once. Treatment: approximately 9-day PBMC culture with coronavirus spike peptide pools or control peptides (ViraFEST assay). Sequenced material: CD4+ T cells from blood, cultured in vitro, taken after SARS-CoV-2 vaccination. The receptors derive from a human donor who received a COVID-19 vaccine.

The gene calls are TRBV12-3 or TRBV12-4 and TRBJ2-3; TRBD2 is a possible D gene (5 bases). This CDR3 is built from 13 residues. The germline V and J ends were trimmed by 5 bases and 3 bases, with 9 bases remaining between them. DNA of the CDR3: TGTGCCAGCAGTGTAACTAGGACAGATACGCAGTATTTT. This encodes CASSVTRTDTQYF.

This clonotype was recorded a few times. The chain employs TRBV19 and TRBJ2-1; TRBD1 might be the D (5 bases). Germline lookup yields CDR1 LNHDA and CDR2 SQIVND (reference sequence). This CDR3 spans 15 amino acids. The V gene lost 2 bases and the J gene lost 5 bases, with 13 bases spanning the gap. The CDR3 DNA sequence: TGTGCCAGTAGTATAAAGTGGGGCTTAAACAATGAGCAGTTCTTC. It yields the protein CASSIKWGLNNEQFF.

A few counts support this clonotype. This chain uses TRBV30 with TRBJ1-1, with D tentatively TRBD1 (6 bases). Germline assignment: CDR1 GTSNPN and CDR2 SVGIG (reference sequence). V was pared by 3 bases and J by 0 bases, with 8 bases between. The CDR3 is 13 residues long. This chain's CDR3 is CAWRDRLNTEAFF. CDR3 coding DNA: TGTGCCTGGAGAGACAGGTTGAACACTGAAGCTTTCTTT.

This chain connects TRBV21-1 to TRBJ2-7; the DNA was not used to check the table's D call, TRBD2. TRBV21-1 represents a pseudogene. CDR3 length equals 16 residues. The CDR3 reads CASSGRTSGGPYEQYF. DNA for the CDR3: TGTGCCAGCAGCGGTCGGACTAGCGGGGGGCCTTACGAGCAGTACTTC.

This sequence joins TRBV7-2 and TRBJ2-7; possibly TRBD1 for D (5 bases). This CDR3 spans 12 amino acids. V shed 5 bases and J shed 0 bases, with 5 bases lying between them. Germline CDR1 reads SGHTA; CDR2 reads FQGNSA. The CDR3 loop reads CASSRGSYEQYF. The CDR3 DNA follows: TGTGCCAGCAGCAGGGGCTCCTACGAGCAGTACTTC.

V and J are TRBV20-1 and TRBJ2-7, with D perhaps assigned TRBD1 or TRBD2 (5 bases each). The CDR3 runs 13 residues. Germline values: CDR1 DFQATT, CDR2 SNEGSKA (reference sequence). The V gene lost 3 bases and the J gene lost 2 bases, with 11 bases spanning the gap. In nucleotides, the CDR3 is TGCAGTGCTAGGGGCAGGGAGCCCTACGAGCAGTACTTC. It translates to CSARGREPYEQYF.

This sequence joins TRBV11-3 and TRBJ1-1; D may be TRBD1 (5 bases). With 5 bases removed from V and 1 base from J, the gap between germline ends came to 11 bases. This CDR3 comprises 14 residues. CDR1 is SGHNT, CDR2 YENEEA, per germline. In DNA, the CDR3 is TGTGCCAGCAGCCGGGGACCCTCGAACACTGAAGCTTTCTTT. Its translation: CASSRGPSNTEAFF.

The chain is built from TRBV20-1 and TRBJ1-1; D is undetermined. The CDR3 runs 15 residues. V was cut by 1 base and J by 1 base, with 13 bases left in between. The germline CDR1 and CDR2 sequences are DFQATT and SNEGSKA (reference sequence). CDR3 in amino acids: CSARGSDTANTEAFF. In nucleotides, the CDR3 is TGCAGTGCTAGAGGAAGCGACACGGCGAACACTGAAGCTTTCTTT.

This clonotype has a handful of counts. The chain employs TRBV7-9 and TRBJ1-5; TRBD1 agrees at 9 bases. V gave up 5 bases and J gave up 0 bases; unmatched junction bases: 8. This CDR3 has 17 residues. Germline V gene lookup returns CDR1 SEHNR and CDR2 FQNEAQ (reference sequence). The CDR3: CASSPMAGQGSNQPQHF. CDR3 DNA sequence: TGTGCCAGCAGCCCCATGGCGGGACAGGGTAGCAATCAGCCCCAGCATTTT.

The rearrangement links TRBV5-1 to TRBJ2-6; TRBD1 aligns across 8 bases. J lost 2 bases, V lost 4 bases, and 11 bases had no gene match. The CDR3 consists of 18 residues. Germline-derived CDR1 and CDR2 are SGHRS and YFSETQ. The CDR3 is CASSLHPPTGAGANVLTF. The CDR3 DNA follows: TGCGCCAGCAGCCTGCACCCGCCGACAGGGGCTGGGGCCAACGTCCTGACTTTC. Complete variable domain (other parts from reference TRBV5-1 and TRBJ2-6): KAGVTQTPRYLIKTRGQQVTLSCSPISGHRSVSWYQQTPGQGLQFLFEYFSETQRNKGNFPGRFSGRQFSNSRSEMNVSTLELGDSALYLCASSLHPPTGAGANVLTFGAGSRLTVL.

This sequence joins TRBV12-5 and TRBJ1-5; 9 positions agree with TRBD1. Germline V lookup: CDR1 LGHNT, CDR2 FRNRAP. The length of the CDR3 is 15 residues. V gave up 1 base and J gave up 5 bases; unmatched junction bases: 3. The CDR3 nucleotides read TGTGCTAGTGGTTTGGGGACAGGGGTTTATCAGCCCCAGCATTTT. It yields the protein CASGLGTGVYQPQHF.

The V and J genes are TRBV10-3 and TRBJ2-3; 10 bases match TRBD1. The CDR3 runs to 17 residues. Germline assignment: CDR1 ENHRY and CDR2 SYGVKD. The J segment lost 0 bases and the V segment lost 2 bases, leaving 5 bases of the junction unmatched. This CDR3 reads CAISEGWTGGSTDTQYF. CDR3 in DNA: TGTGCCATCAGTGAGGGATGGACAGGGGGTAGCACAGATACGCAGTATTTT.

The chain employs TRBV9 and TRBJ2-3; D possibly corresponds to TRBD2 (6 bases). The CDR3 has 13 amino acids. The germline V and J ends were trimmed by 3 bases and 7 bases, with 12 bases remaining between them. Per germline, CDR1 SGDLS and CDR2 YYNGEE. As DNA, the CDR3 is TGTGCCAGCAGCGCCGCGCGGGGTAATACGCAGTATTTT. Amino acid sequence: CASSAARGNTQYF.

CDR3 sequence (DNA): TGTGCCAGCAGTAAATCCCTACAGGGCCCGGCGGAAGCTTTCTTT. Its protein product is CASSKSLQGPAEAFF. V is TRBV6-1 and J is TRBJ1-1, with D possibly being TRBD1 (6 bases). This CDR3 is 15 amino acids long. The germline V and J ends were trimmed by 5 bases and 8 bases, with 21 bases remaining between them. Germline V gives CDR1 MNHNS, CDR2 SASEGT.